This TCR beta chain was sequenced in a study of T-cell reconstitution after alpha-beta-depleted transplantation in children. Study-wide points: The study traced high day-60 TCRbeta diversity in some patients to surviving recipient T cells and thymic progenitors.

This clonotype appeared many times. Its target is unknown. The authors prepared the TCRbeta library with unique molecular identifiers. TCRdb reanalysed the PCR reads using MiXCR and keeps one entry per CDR3 protein. The sample carries around 450,000 distinct CDR3 sequences, roughly a tenth recorded once. CDR3 length equals 13 residues. V was pared by 9 bases and J by 6 bases, with 16 bases between. Germline V CDR1 and CDR2: KGHDR, SFDVKD. The specimen was PBMCs, collected before TCRalphabeta/CD19-depleted stem cell transplant. The V gene is TRBV24-1, the J gene TRBJ1-2; D might be TRBD1 (6 bases). This receptor was identified in a child between 2 and 9 years old with inherited bone marrow failure, due to receive a stem cell transplant. CDR3 protein: CATSPTGLDGYTF. CDR3 in DNA: TGTGCCACCTCTCCCACAGGGTTGGATGGCTACACCTTC.